This record covers a single T cell receptor (beta chain). This specimen belongs to a study of blood T cell repertoires in COVID-19. The table came from immunoSEQ multiplex PCR; TCRdb's copy has only in-frame clones and leaves some out. The sample comprises around 200,000 clones, about 83% of which are singletons, and 1.3% rests with the top ten. Germline V lookup: CDR1 MNHEY, CDR2 SMNVEV (reference sequence). Trimming cost V 6 bases and J 5 bases; bases outside gene matches: 10. The CDR3 sequence is 15 residues long. Seattle participants joined during active infection and were tracked over time. The clonotype originates from a woman in her thirties with COVID-19, enrolled during active disease. The chain employs TRBV27 and TRBJ2-5; 9 positions match TRBD1. Sequencing input: peripheral blood. CDR3: CASRDVGQGWETQYF. In nucleotides, the CDR3 is TGTGCCAGCAGGGACGTCGGACAGGGGTGGGAGACCCAGTACTTC.